This T cell receptor (beta chain) was identified in a study of human versus mouse CDR3 diversity and MHC coevolution. The overall study: immunoSEQ was reported to reach one in 200,000 T cells sensitivity.

V lost 1 base and J lost 11; bases outside the gene matches: 3. Germline V CDR1 and CDR2: SEHNR, FQNEAQ (reference sequence). The CDR3 runs to 13 residues. The repertoire was sequenced with immunoSEQ multiplex PCR; TCRdb's copy has only in-frame clones and lacks some. Found here are 60,000 or so clones, 94% of them singletons; the top ten hold 18%. Study conclusions and caveats: Human T cells were selected on roughly 6 MHC II alleles. Most of the three human donors had the lowest clonal inequality.

With regard to this clone: Its antigen is unknown.

The origin of this receptor is a person aged 55 to 69 in good health. Sequencing was carried out using naive CD4+ T cells from blood. The subset denotes: CD45RO-negative CD62L-positive naive CD4 T cells. The gene calls are TRBV7-9 and TRBJ1-5; 9 nucleotides align to TRBD1. The CDR3 loop is CASSLGGQGAQHF. DNA for the CDR3: TGTGCCAGCAGCTTAGGGGGACAGGGCGCCCAGCATTTT. The whole variable domain, remainder taken from reference TRBV7-9 and TRBJ1-5, is DTGVSQNPRHKITKRGQNVTFRCDPISEHNRLYWYRQTLGQGPEFLTYFQNEAQLEKSRLLSDRFSAERPKGSFSTLEIQRTEQGDSAMYLCASSLGGQGAQHFGDGTRLSIL.